This is a list of T cell receptor beta chains from one sample in a study of blood T cells in healthy people across ages. One entry per CDR3 protein, called by TCRdb with MiXCR from the 5' RACE reads. The sample carries over 1,500,000 distinct CDR3 sequences, roughly 50% recorded once. Material: blood. The source is a woman aged 40 to 49 in good health. CDR3s include the opening cysteine and the closing phenylalanine or tryptophan. The order of the fields is V gene, clone size, J gene, D gene, CDR3 DNA, CDR3 protein. A D gene is named only where the DNA matches it firmly. Clone size appears in some rows only: once, few, many, or a class for an expanded clone.

TRBV27	NA	TRBJ2-5	NA	TGTGCCAGCAGCACCAGGGGAGCCAAAGAGACCCAGTACTTC	CASSTRGAKETQYF
TRBV15	NA	TRBJ2-5	TRBD1	TGTGCCACCAGCAGGGGCGGACAGGCCGAGACCCAGTACTTC	CATSRGGQAETQYF
TRBV10-3	few	TRBJ2-7	TRBD2	TGTGCCATCAGTGAGTCGAGAGGGCGGGGGTCCTACGAGCAGTACTTC	CAISESRGRGSYEQYF
TRBV28	NA	TRBJ2-7	NA	TGTGCCAGCAGCCTCCCACGGTTATCCTACGAGCAGTACTTC	CASSLPRLSYEQYF
TRBV28	few	TRBJ2-2	NA	TGTGCCAGCAGTTTATCCACCCCGCTGGGTAACACCGGGGAGCTGTTTTTT	CASSLSTPLGNTGELFF
TRBV24-1	NA	TRBJ1-6	NA	TGTGCCACCAGTGTAGGGGCGAGTTCACCCCTCCACTTT	CATSVGASSPLHF
TRBV11-1	few	TRBJ2-3	NA	TGTGCCAGCAGTCGCAGGGAGAGAACGCAGTATTTT	CASSRRERTQYF
TRBV7-2	few	TRBJ2-3	NA	TGTGCCAGCAGCTCCGGGACAACTGGTACGCAGTATTTT	CASSSGTTGTQYF
TRBV9	few	TRBJ2-4	NA	TGTGCCAGCAGCGTTGGGGCCCAAAACATTCAGTACTTC	CASSVGAQNIQYF
TRBV2	NA	TRBJ2-3	NA	TGTGCCAGCAGTGGAGGGCGGCTAGCCGTCTATACGCAGTATTTT	CASSGGRLAVYTQYF
TRBV7-2	NA	TRBJ2-5	TRBD2	TGTGCCAGCAGCACGGGACTAGCGGGGGGGCCCTTGGAGACCCAGTACTTC	CASSTGLAGGPLETQYF
TRBV24-1	few	TRBJ2-7	NA	TGTGCCACCAGTGATCCCTCCAAGGGGGTTTACGAGCAGTACTTC	CATSDPSKGVYEQYF
TRBV19	NA	TRBJ2-1	NA	TGTGCCTCGAGGGAGGGGGGCCGGAATGAGCAGTTCTTC	CASREGGRNEQFF
TRBV6-6	NA	TRBJ2-7	NA	TGTGCCAGCAGTTACTCCGCATATTCTTACGAGCAGTACTTC	CASSYSAYSYEQYF
TRBV6-2/TRBV6-3	NA	TRBJ2-1	TRBD2	TGTGCCAGCAGAACGACCCGGATTAGCGGGGGGGACTCCTACAATGAGCAGTTCTTC	CASRTTRISGGDSYNEQFF
TRBV5-1	few	TRBJ2-7	TRBD1	TGCGCCAGCAGCGCAACCGGGACAGGGAACTACGAGCAGTACTTC	CASSATGTGNYEQYF
TRBV18	NA	TRBJ2-7	TRBD1	TGTGCCAGCTCACCACAAGGGTCAGGGGGATCGTACGAGCAGTACTTC	CASSPQGSGGSYEQYF
TRBV7-9	NA	TRBJ2-3	TRBD1	TGTGCCAGCAGCTTAGGGCGGGACAGGGGTCCCGTGAGTACGCAGTATTTT	CASSLGRDRGPVSTQYF
TRBV4-1	NA	TRBJ2-7	NA	TGCGCCAGCAGCCCCGTGGCACAAGTAGGCGCCTACGAGCAGTACTTC	CASSPVAQVGAYEQYF
TRBV28	NA	TRBJ2-7	TRBD2	TGTGCCAGCAGTTTTTTTGGGGAGGGGCCCCGGGTTGGCAATGAGCAGTACTTC	CASSFFGEGPRVGNEQYF
TRBV20-1	NA	TRBJ2-3	TRBD2	TGCAGTGCCCAGACTAGCGCCTACACAGATACGCAGTATTTT	CSAQTSAYTDTQYF
TRBV6-2/TRBV6-3	NA	TRBJ2-3	NA	TGTGCCAGCAGTTCATTACTCGGCTTCCCCACTAGGGCTAGCACAGATACGCAGTATTTT	CASSSLLGFPTRASTDTQYF
TRBV28	NA	TRBJ2-5	TRBD1	TGTGCCAGCAGCCCAGACAGGGGATGGGAGACCCAGTACTTC	CASSPDRGWETQYF
TRBV6-2/TRBV6-3	NA	TRBJ2-1	NA	TGTGCCAGTGGAGCGGGGGACAGCTCCTACAATGAGCAGTTCTTC	CASGAGDSSYNEQFF
TRBV15	NA	TRBJ1-1	NA	TGTGCCACCAGCAGGCCCATTTCGGAAGCTTTCTTT	CATSRPISEAFF
TRBV14	few	TRBJ2-7	TRBD1	TGTGCCAGCAGCCAAGTAGGACAGGCCGAGCAGTACTTC	CASSQVGQAEQYF
TRBV29-1	NA	TRBJ1-4	TRBD1	TGCAGCGTTTACGGGACAGGGAGACACGAAAAACTGTTTTTT	CSVYGTGRHEKLFF
TRBV28	NA	TRBJ2-6	TRBD1	TGTGCCAGCACCCCGGGACAGAACGCTGGGGCCAACGTCCTGACTTTC	CASTPGQNAGANVLTF
TRBV6-1	few	TRBJ2-1	TRBD1	TGTGCCAGCAGCCGACAGACAGGGGCTTCCTACAATGAGCAGTTCTTC	CASSRQTGASYNEQFF
TRBV7-2	few	TRBJ2-4	TRBD2	TGTGCCAGCAGCCCCCGGGGGGTCTCAGCCAAAAACATTCAGTACTTC	CASSPRGVSAKNIQYF
TRBV15	NA	TRBJ2-3	TRBD1	TGTGCCACCAGCAAACCCACAGGGGGTTTCGACACAGATACGCAGTATTTT	CATSKPTGGFDTDTQYF
TRBV7-9	NA	TRBJ2-1	NA	TGTGCCAGCAACCTAGCGAATGAGCAGTTCTTC	CASNLANEQFF
TRBV3-1	few	TRBJ1-2	NA	TGTGCCAGCAGCGCTCTCGATCGTCGGGGCTACACCTTC	CASSALDRRGYTF
TRBV6-5	once	TRBJ2-7	NA	TGTGCCAGCAGTTCTGGGACTTCCCTGACCTACGAGCAGTACTTC	CASSSGTSLTYEQYF
TRBV6-1	NA	TRBJ2-7	NA	TGTGCCAGCAGTACAAGGGAGGGGGGGCCCTACGAGCAGTACTTC	CASSTREGGPYEQYF
TRBV7-2	NA	TRBJ2-3	TRBD2	TGTGCCAGCAGCTGGGGGGGAGATACGCAGTATTTT	CASSWGGDTQYF
TRBV29-1	NA	TRBJ2-1	NA	TGCAGCGTCCCCCCAAGTGAGGGTCAAAGAGTGAGTTACAATGAGCAGTTCTTC	CSVPPSEGQRVSYNEQFF
TRBV2	NA	TRBJ2-5	NA	TGTGCCAGCAGTGGGCAGACAGGTCTTCAAGAGGCCCAGTACTTC	CASSGQTGLQEAQYF
TRBV20-1	NA	TRBJ1-2	TRBD1	TGCAGTGCAGACCCCGGGACAGTAAATTATGGCTACACCTTC	CSADPGTVNYGYTF